This record concerns one T cell receptor beta chain sequence. Its cognate antigen is unknown. This sample was included in a study of vaccination effects on CD4 cells after COVID-19. Libraries were prepared by immunoSEQ multiplex PCR; TCRdb keeps only in-frame clonotypes and omits some of them. Of about 31,000 clones listed, 74% were seen once; the top ten hold roughly 14%. Viral peptide pools were used in the ViraFEST assay to expand antigen-specific CD4+ T cells, and sequencing came afterward. With 9 to 11 days of culture completed, CD4+ T cells were isolated. Participants completed two doses of the BNT162b2 or mRNA-1273 vaccine. CDR1 is SNHLY and CDR2 is FYNNEI in the germline V gene. Trimming took 1 base from V and 6 from J, leaving 12 bases between them. CDR3 length: 15 amino acids.

The genes are TRBV2 and TRBJ1-4; D remains ambiguous. Here the sequenced sample was CD4+ T cells from PBMCs cultured with HCoV-229E spike peptides, taken after COVID-19 vaccination. This sequence originates from a human donor who received a COVID-19 vaccine. This CDR3 is CASSEGEGYDEKLFF. The CDR3 DNA reads as TGTGCCAGCAGTGAAGGAGAGGGTTATGATGAAAAACTGTTTTTT.